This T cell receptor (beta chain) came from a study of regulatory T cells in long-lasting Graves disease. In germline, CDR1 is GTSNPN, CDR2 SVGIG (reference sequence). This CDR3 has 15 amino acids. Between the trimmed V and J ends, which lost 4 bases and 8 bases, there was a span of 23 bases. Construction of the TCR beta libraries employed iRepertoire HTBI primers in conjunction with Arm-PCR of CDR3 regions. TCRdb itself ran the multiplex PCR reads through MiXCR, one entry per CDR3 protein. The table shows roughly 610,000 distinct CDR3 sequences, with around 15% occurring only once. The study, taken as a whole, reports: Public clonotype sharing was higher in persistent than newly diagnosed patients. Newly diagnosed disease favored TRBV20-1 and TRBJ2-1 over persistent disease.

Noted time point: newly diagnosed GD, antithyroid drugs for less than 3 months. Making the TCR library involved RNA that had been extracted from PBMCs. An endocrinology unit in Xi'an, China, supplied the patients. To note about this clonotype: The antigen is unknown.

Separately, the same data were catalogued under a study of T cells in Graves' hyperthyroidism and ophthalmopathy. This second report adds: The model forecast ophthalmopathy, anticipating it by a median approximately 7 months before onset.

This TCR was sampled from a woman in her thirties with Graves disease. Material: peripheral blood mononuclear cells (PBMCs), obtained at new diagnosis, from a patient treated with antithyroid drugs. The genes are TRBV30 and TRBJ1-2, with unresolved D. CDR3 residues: CAWTSSASLGFGYTF. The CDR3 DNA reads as TGTGCCTGGACATCGAGTGCCTCGTTGGGTTTCGGCTACACCTTC.